This T cell receptor (beta chain) comes out of a study of T cell repertoires in cytomegalovirus infection. For the study at large: Matching HLA type, along with CMV infection, was indicated by public TCR beta signatures.

V was shortened by 0 bases and J by 5 bases, with 8 bases between the two germline ends. The CDR3 consists of 14 residues. Germline lookup yields CDR1 SGHTA and CDR2 FQGTGA. Study results and limitations: Dominant in the ex vivo response were TCR beta clonotypes restricted by HLA-C and specific for CMV. Carriage of CMV together with the relevant HLA was identifiable through cumulative public TCR beta family frequency.

In its sample, this clonotype was seen many times. Its antigen is not identified. TCRdb passed the reads through MiXCR, listing each CDR3 protein once. Among about 130,000 distinct CDR3 sequences listed, roughly 8.2% were seen once. The chain employs TRBV7-3 and TRBJ2-1; D gene unclear. The sequence derives from a human donor in good health (CMV status not recorded). Some clones in this sample may be carry-over from other donors' samples. The sample was PBMCs. In DNA form, the CDR3 reads TGTGCCAGCAGCTTAACGTGGCAGAACAATGAGCAGTTCTTC. Amino acid sequence: CASSLTWQNNEQFF.